This passage covers 21 T cell receptor beta chains from one sample sequenced in a study of technical replicates of blood from several donors. TCRdb's copy holds only in-frame clones and misses some; the assay was immunoSEQ multiplex PCR. This sample carries more than 90,000 clones, 96% of them seen once, and the ten largest clones take approximately 0.2%. Sequencing input: T cells isolated from PBMCs. The receptor set was obtained from a human donor in good health.

This clone has only a few counts. The rearrangement uses TRBV19 and TRBJ1-5; no firm D call. Trimming shortened V by 3 bases and J by 0 bases, and 9 bases separated the two germline ends. Germline assignment: CDR1 LNHDA and CDR2 SQIVND (reference sequence). The CDR3 runs 15 residues. The CDR3: CASSIQEYSNQPQHF. CDR3 nucleotide sequence: TGTGCCAGTAGTATTCAGGAATATAGCAATCAGCCCCAGCATTTT.

The CDR3 is CASSASRRTGRNTEAFF. CDR3 nucleotide sequence: TGTGCCAGCAGCGCTAGCCGGCGGACAGGCAGGAACACTGAAGCTTTCTTT. The chain links TRBV7-6 to TRBJ1-1; TRBD1 aligns across 7 bases. In germline, CDR1 is SGHVS, CDR2 FNYEAQ. The V gene end was trimmed by 5 bases and the J gene end by 1 base; junction bases not matched to a gene: 13. The CDR3 totals 17 residues.

This clone was detected once. This chain links TRBV5-4 with TRBJ2-7; 8 bases map to TRBD2. CDR3 size: 14 residues. V shed 4 bases and J 2 bases; nucleotides not matched to a gene: 5. The germline gives CDR1 SGHNT, CDR2 YYREEE (reference sequence). CDR3 residues: CASSATGGAYEQYF. The CDR3 bases are TGTGCCAGCAGCGCAACGGGGGGGGCCTACGAGCAGTACTTC.

This chain joins TRBV4-1 and TRBJ2-1, with 15 bases lining up with TRBD2. The CDR3 totals 21 residues. V shed 4 bases and J 0 bases; nucleotides not matched to a gene: 13. Germline V gene data show CDR1 as MGHRA and CDR2 as YSYEKL. DNA for the CDR3: TGCGCCAGCAGCCCCCCACCGGGGACTAGCGGGGGGCCCAGCTCCTACAATGAGCAGTTCTTC. Residues: CASSPPPGTSGGPSSYNEQFF.

Only one count was recorded for this clone. The chain links TRBV2 to TRBJ1-4, with TRBD1 matching over 7 bases. The germline V gene has CDR1 SNHLY and CDR2 FYNNEI. The CDR3 is 14 amino acids. After removal of 7 bases from V and 6 bases from J, the junction contained 8 bases not matched to a gene. For the CDR3, the DNA is TGTGCCAGCACGAGGGACAGATCATATGAAAAACTGTTTTTT. It specifies CASTRDRSYEKLFF.

The rearrangement uses TRBV29-1 and TRBJ2-1, with D perhaps TRBD2 (5 bases). Deletions cut 4 bases from V and 8 bases from J, with 12 bases between. Germline CDR1 SQVTM, CDR2 ANQGSEA. The CDR3 has 12 residues. CDR3 DNA sequence: TGCAGCGTTGTTGGGAGTAACTATGAGCAGTTCTTC. This sequence encodes CSVVGSNYEQFF.

This chain connects TRBV6-5 to TRBJ2-7; 9 bases are shared with TRBD1. With V trimmed by 2 bases and J by 7 bases, 6 bases remained unmatched. The CDR3 has 14 residues. Per the germline V gene, CDR1 is MNHEY and CDR2 is SVGAGI. The CDR3 DNA reads TGTGCCAGCAGTTACGTTGGACAGGGGCAGGAGCAGTACTTC. Its translation is CASSYVGQGQEQYF.

The V and J genes are TRBV7-8 and TRBJ1-1; 7 nucleotides match TRBD1. CDR3 length equals 14 residues. Losses at the gene ends were 4 bases for V and 2 bases for J; bases not matched to a gene: 4. Germline CDR1 SGHVS, CDR2 FQNEAQ. The CDR3 coding sequence is TGTGCCAGCAGCTCGACAGGGACTAACACTGAAGCTTTCTTT. Encoded protein: CASSSTGTNTEAFF.

The CDR3 coding sequence is TGTGCCAGCAGCCTACAGGGTTCAGTATACGAGCAGTACTTC. As protein: CASSLQGSVYEQYF. The chain links TRBV2 to TRBJ2-7, with a weak D call TRBD1 (6 bases). The CDR3 consists of 14 residues. Germline assignment: CDR1 SNHLY and CDR2 FYNNEI. Trimming removed 6 bases at V and 4 bases at J, with 16 bases between.

The chain couples TRBV7-2 to TRBJ1-5; 8 bases are a match to TRBD1. Trimming cost V 9 bases and J 1 base; bases outside gene matches: 11. Looked up from germline, CDR1 is SGHTA and CDR2 is FQGNSA. This CDR3 is 16 amino acids long. The chain's CDR3 is CASSRSGGGSNQPQHF. CDR3 sequence (DNA): TGTGCCAGTTCCAGGTCAGGGGGCGGGAGCAATCAGCCCCAGCATTTT.

The CDR3 DNA follows: TGCAGCGGATTACAGGGGGAAGTTGAGCAGTTCTTC. The encoded protein is CSGLQGEVEQFF. The V call is TRBV29-1, the J call TRBJ2-1, with 8 bases matching TRBD1. The germline V gene has CDR1 SQVTM and CDR2 ANQGSEA. The length of the CDR3 is 12 residues. V lost 7 bases and J lost 9; bases outside the gene matches: 8.

V gene TRBV30 combines with J gene TRBJ2-7; 9 positions agree with TRBD2. The CDR3 loop spans 15 amino acids. The germline gives CDR1 GTSNPN, CDR2 SVGIG (reference sequence). V lost 4 bases and J lost 3; bases outside the gene matches: 10. The chain's CDR3 is CAWTPAGGLRYEQYF. CDR3 nucleotides: TGTGCCTGGACTCCTGCGGGGGGGCTTCGCTACGAGCAGTACTTC.

The chain joins TRBV4-1 to TRBJ2-1, with D perhaps matching TRBD2 (5 bases). Germline lookup yields CDR1 MGHRA and CDR2 YSYEKL. The V end lost 7 bases, the J end lost 3 bases, and 16 bases lay between the germline ends. CDR3 length: 15 residues. CDR3: CASTHPAAYYNEQFF. The CDR3 DNA is TGCGCCAGCACCCACCCAGCGGCCTACTACAATGAGCAGTTCTTC.

The CDR3 bases are TGTGCCAGCAGTCCTGCTTCGGACAGGGCTTATGGCTACACCTTC. This encodes CASSPASDRAYGYTF. The chain carries TRBV2 and TRBJ1-2; 8 bases line up with TRBD1. V trimming: 5 bases; J trimming: 5 bases; junction bases outside the gene matches: 10. Germline values: CDR1 SNHLY, CDR2 FYNNEI. The CDR3 length is 15 residues.

The chain combines TRBV14 with TRBJ1-1; D unclear. V lost 3 bases and J lost 11, with 10 bases in between. The CDR3 covers 11 residues. The germline gives CDR1 SGHDN, CDR2 FVKESK. CDR3 in DNA: TGTGCCAGCAGCCAGGGTCGGCGGGCTTTCTTT. Translating gives CASSQGRRAFF.

This sequence joins TRBV6-1 and TRBJ1-6, with D possibly being TRBD1 (5 bases). This CDR3 region has 15 residues. Between the trimmed V and J ends, which lost 6 bases and 5 bases, there was a span of 14 bases. Germline-derived CDR1 and CDR2 are MNHNS and SASEGT. CDR3 amino acids: CASRDTHLNNSPLHF. For the CDR3, the DNA is TGTGCCAGCAGGGACACCCATCTTAATAATTCACCCCTCCACTTT.

CDR3 residues: CALGQGVNEQYF. The CDR3, as DNA: TGTGCCTTGGGACAGGGAGTCAACGAGCAGTACTTC. The rearrangement links TRBV30 to TRBJ2-7, with 9 bases that match TRBD1. Germline V gives CDR1 GTSNPN, CDR2 SVGIG (reference sequence). The CDR3 runs 12 residues. The V and J ends lost 7 bases and 5 bases, in that order; junction bases with no gene match: 6.

The chain carries TRBV20-1 and TRBJ2-7; no reliable D call. In germline, CDR1 is DFQATT, CDR2 SNEGSKA (reference sequence). This CDR3 comprises 11 residues. Deletions cut 6 bases from V and 4 bases from J, with 10 bases between. CDR3 in amino acids: CSARTEYEQYF. In DNA, the CDR3 is TGCAGTGCAAGAACTGAGTACGAGCAGTACTTC.

The chain carries TRBV2 and TRBJ1-6; D gene unclear. The CDR3 is made up of 14 amino acids. The germline gives CDR1 SNHLY, CDR2 FYNNEI. V was pared by 6 bases and J by 9 bases, with 15 bases between. CDR3 nucleotide sequence: TGTGCCAGCAGAACGACACGGGGTGGTTCACCCCTCCACTTT. This encodes CASRTTRGGSPLHF.

The CDR3 bases are TGTGCCAGCAGCCCAACAGGACGATCTAACACCGGGGAGCTGTTTTTT. Protein product: CASSPTGRSNTGELFF. The chain carries TRBV9 and TRBJ2-2; D perhaps matches TRBD1 (5 bases). V was trimmed by 4 bases and J by 2 bases, leaving 15 bases between them. The CDR3 sequence is 16 residues long. Looked up from germline, CDR1 is SGDLS and CDR2 is YYNGEE.

This chain connects TRBV18 to TRBJ1-2, with D uncertain. The CDR3 spans 13 residues. V dropped 3 bases and J dropped 5 bases, with 10 bases sitting between them. CDR1 is KGHSH, CDR2 LQKENI, per germline. The CDR3 is CASSPDPRYGYTF. The CDR3 DNA is TGTGCCAGCTCACCGGATCCGAGGTATGGCTACACCTTC.